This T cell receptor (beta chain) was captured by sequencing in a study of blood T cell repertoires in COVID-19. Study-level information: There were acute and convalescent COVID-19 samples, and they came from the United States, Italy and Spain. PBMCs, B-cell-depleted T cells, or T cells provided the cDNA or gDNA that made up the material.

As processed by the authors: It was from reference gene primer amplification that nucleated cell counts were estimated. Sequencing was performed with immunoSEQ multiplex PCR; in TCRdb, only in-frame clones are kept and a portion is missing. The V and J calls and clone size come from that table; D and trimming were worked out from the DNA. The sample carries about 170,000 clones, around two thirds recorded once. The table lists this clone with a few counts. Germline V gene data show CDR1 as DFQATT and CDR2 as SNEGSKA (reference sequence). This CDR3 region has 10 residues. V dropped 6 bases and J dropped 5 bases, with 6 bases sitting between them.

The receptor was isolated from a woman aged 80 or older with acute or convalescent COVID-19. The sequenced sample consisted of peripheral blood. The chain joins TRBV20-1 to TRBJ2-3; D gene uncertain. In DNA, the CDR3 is TGCAGTGCACAGTTAGATACGCAGTATTTT. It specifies CSAQLDTQYF.